This is a list of T cell receptor beta chains from one sample in a study of T-cell reconstitution after alpha-beta-depleted transplantation in children. Each CDR3 protein gets one entry after TCRdb re-called the PCR reads with MiXCR. The table records some 100,000 distinct CDR3 sequences, about 25% of them present only once. The sequenced sample was PBMCs, obtained before TCRalphabeta/CD19-depleted stem cell transplant. The origin of the receptors is a boy younger than 10 with acute lymphoblastic leukemia, due to receive a stem cell transplant. The CDR3 runs from the conserved cysteine through the conserved F or W. The D gene is left open where the match is weak. Rows give clone size only sometimes, using once, few, many, or a class for an expanded clone.

CDR3nt: TGCAGTGCCCATGACGCCGCGGGTGCCTTC; CDR3aa: CSAHDAAGAF; j_gene: TRBJ1-2; abundance: few; v_gene: TRBV20-1; d_gene: NA; len: 10
CDR3nt: TGCGCATCGGGTATTCAGCCCCAGCATTTT; CDR3aa: CASGIQPQHF; j_gene: TRBJ1-5; abundance: NA; v_gene: TRBV5-1; d_gene: NA; len: 10
CDR3nt: TGTGCCAGCAGCCGTGGCGACCCTAACTATGGCTACACCTTC; CDR3aa: CASSRGDPNYGYTF; j_gene: TRBJ1-2; abundance: once; v_gene: TRBV6-1; d_gene: NA; len: 14
CDR3nt: TGTGCCAGCAGTTCCCGACACCGACTGAACACTGAAGCTTTCTTT; CDR3aa: CASSSRHRLNTEAFF; j_gene: TRBJ1-1; abundance: NA; v_gene: TRBV12-3/TRBV12-4; d_gene: NA; len: 15
CDR3nt: TGTGCCAGCAGTTTATCCCGTAGCGGTAGCACAGATACGCAGTATTTT; CDR3aa: CASSLSRSGSTDTQYF; j_gene: TRBJ2-3; abundance: few; v_gene: TRBV28; d_gene: NA; len: 16
CDR3nt: TGTGCCAGCAGCTTAGCGGGGGTAGGCGGTTCACCCCTCCACTTT; CDR3aa: CASSLAGVGGSPLHF; j_gene: TRBJ1-6; abundance: NA; v_gene: TRBV7-2; d_gene: NA; len: 15
CDR3nt: TGCGCCAGCAGCTTGGCGGTAGGGGGGAGCTACAATGAGCAGTTCTTC; CDR3aa: CASSLAVGGSYNEQFF; j_gene: TRBJ2-1; abundance: NA; v_gene: TRBV5-1; d_gene: NA; len: 16
CDR3nt: TGTGCCAGCAGCCAAGATACTAGCGGAGGGGCAGATACGCAGTATTTT; CDR3aa: CASSQDTSGGADTQYF; j_gene: TRBJ2-3; abundance: few; v_gene: TRBV4-2; d_gene: TRBD2; len: 16
CDR3nt: TGTGCCAGCAGCCCCCGGGACAGGTCTCACCACGAGCAGTACTTC; CDR3aa: CASSPRDRSHHEQYF; j_gene: TRBJ2-7; abundance: few; v_gene: TRBV9; d_gene: TRBD1; len: 15
CDR3nt: TGTGCCAGTAGCACTGAGGTAGCGCGTGAGCAGTTCTTC; CDR3aa: CASSTEVAREQFF; j_gene: TRBJ2-1; abundance: few; v_gene: TRBV19; d_gene: NA; len: 13
CDR3nt: TGTGCCAGCAGCTTAGGGAGTAGCAATGAGCAGTTCTTC; CDR3aa: CASSLGSSNEQFF; j_gene: TRBJ2-1; abundance: few; v_gene: TRBV7-9; d_gene: NA; len: 13
CDR3nt: TGTGCCAGCAGTCCATCGACAGGGGGTTCGGAGACCCAGTACTTC; CDR3aa: CASSPSTGGSETQYF; j_gene: TRBJ2-5; abundance: NA; v_gene: TRBV12-3/TRBV12-4; d_gene: TRBD1; len: 15
CDR3nt: TGCAGTGCCGGTACTAGCGGAGGGTCCTACGAGCAGTACTTC; CDR3aa: CSAGTSGGSYEQYF; j_gene: TRBJ2-7; abundance: few; v_gene: TRBV20-1; d_gene: TRBD2; len: 14
CDR3nt: TGTGCCAGCAGTGGGGAGTTGAACACTGAAGCTTTCTTT; CDR3aa: CASSGELNTEAFF; j_gene: TRBJ1-1; abundance: few; v_gene: TRBV6-2/TRBV6-3; d_gene: NA; len: 13
CDR3nt: TGCAGCGCCCGAAGGCCTAATGGAAACACCATATATTTT; CDR3aa: CSARRPNGNTIYF; j_gene: TRBJ1-3; abundance: NA; v_gene: TRBV29-1; d_gene: NA; len: 13
CDR3nt: TGTGCCAGCAGTTACGACGGCGGCGTCCTGACTTTC; CDR3aa: CASSYDGGVLTF; j_gene: TRBJ2-6; abundance: few; v_gene: TRBV6-6; d_gene: NA; len: 12
CDR3nt: TGTGCCAGCAGTTTGGACAGCACAGATACGCAGTATTTT; CDR3aa: CASSLDSTDTQYF; j_gene: TRBJ2-3; abundance: NA; v_gene: TRBV28; d_gene: NA; len: 13
CDR3nt: TGTGCCAGCAGTTCCCTTAGCGGAGTAAAGAATGAGCAGTTCTTC; CDR3aa: CASSSLSGVKNEQFF; j_gene: TRBJ2-1; abundance: many; v_gene: TRBV28; d_gene: NA; len: 15
CDR3nt: TGCGCCAGCAGCTGGGGGGGCGCGAACACTGAAGCTTTCTTT; CDR3aa: CASSWGGANTEAFF; j_gene: TRBJ1-1; abundance: NA; v_gene: TRBV5-1; d_gene: NA; len: 14
CDR3nt: TGTGCCAGCAGCAGAGGTCCCGGGGAGCTGTTTTTT; CDR3aa: CASSRGPGELFF; j_gene: TRBJ2-2; abundance: few; v_gene: TRBV7-2; d_gene: NA; len: 12
CDR3nt: TGCAGCGTAACAGCTAACTACGAGCAGTACTTC; CDR3aa: CSVTANYEQYF; j_gene: TRBJ2-7; abundance: many; v_gene: TRBV29-1; d_gene: NA; len: 11
CDR3nt: TGTGCCAGCAGCTTAGCCACGGGTAGCGGGAGAAACACCGGGGAGCTGTTTTTT; CDR3aa: CASSLATGSGRNTGELFF; j_gene: TRBJ2-2; abundance: NA; v_gene: TRBV7-8; d_gene: TRBD2; len: 18
CDR3nt: TGTGCCAGCAGCCCCCCCCCTAGCGGAGTGAATGAGCAGTTCTTC; CDR3aa: CASSPPPSGVNEQFF; j_gene: TRBJ2-1; abundance: few; v_gene: TRBV3-1; d_gene: TRBD2; len: 15
CDR3nt: TGCAGTGCTAGAGATGAACGGAGGAGCCCAGAGACCCAGTACTTC; CDR3aa: CSARDERRSPETQYF; j_gene: TRBJ2-5; abundance: few; v_gene: TRBV20-1; d_gene: NA; len: 15
CDR3nt: TGTGCCAGCAGACAAGGGCTCCCGGGACAGGGGACCTTCGAGCAGTACTTC; CDR3aa: CASRQGLPGQGTFEQYF; j_gene: TRBJ2-7; abundance: NA; v_gene: TRBV3-1; d_gene: TRBD1; len: 17
CDR3nt: TGTGCCAGCAGGGATATTATGGGATCAGAAAACATTCAGTACTTC; CDR3aa: CASRDIMGSENIQYF; j_gene: TRBJ2-4; abundance: many; v_gene: TRBV28; d_gene: NA; len: 15
CDR3nt: TGCGCCAGCAGCCAAGACATTCATGAGCAGTTCTTC; CDR3aa: CASSQDIHEQFF; j_gene: TRBJ2-1; abundance: many; v_gene: TRBV4-1; d_gene: NA; len: 12
CDR3nt: TGTGCCAGCAGCTTAGCGAACACCGGGGAGCTGTTTTTT; CDR3aa: CASSLANTGELFF; j_gene: TRBJ2-2; abundance: NA; v_gene: TRBV11-2; d_gene: NA; len: 13
CDR3nt: TGTGCCATCAGTGGGGGGACTAGCGGAGAGAACGAGCAGTACTTC; CDR3aa: CAISGGTSGENEQYF; j_gene: TRBJ2-7; abundance: once; v_gene: TRBV10-3; d_gene: TRBD2; len: 15
CDR3nt: TGTGCCAGCAGAGTGGGACTAGCGGGAACAGATACGCAGTATTTT; CDR3aa: CASRVGLAGTDTQYF; j_gene: TRBJ2-3; abundance: NA; v_gene: TRBV28; d_gene: TRBD2; len: 15
CDR3nt: TGCGCCAGCAGCCAAGCCCCCCCGGGATTAGCGATAGGGGAGCTGTTTTTT; CDR3aa: CASSQAPPGLAIGELFF; j_gene: TRBJ2-2; abundance: few; v_gene: TRBV4-3; d_gene: NA; len: 17
CDR3nt: TGCGCCAGCAGCCAAGACTGGGACTCCGGGGGATTGTATACGCAGTATTTT; CDR3aa: CASSQDWDSGGLYTQYF; j_gene: TRBJ2-3; abundance: few; v_gene: TRBV4-3; d_gene: NA; len: 17
CDR3nt: TGTGCCAGCAGCCTTGGACTAGAGGCCGGGGGGCAGTTCTTC; CDR3aa: CASSLGLEAGGQFF; j_gene: TRBJ2-1; abundance: NA; v_gene: TRBV3-1; d_gene: TRBD2; len: 14
CDR3nt: TGTGCCAGCAGCTACACCGGGACAGGGGGCCGGAGTCAGCCCCAGCATTTT; CDR3aa: CASSYTGTGGRSQPQHF; j_gene: TRBJ1-5; abundance: few; v_gene: TRBV6-2/TRBV6-3; d_gene: TRBD1; len: 17
CDR3nt: TGTGCCAGCAGTGAATCCAGGCCTGACACTGAAGCTTTCTTT; CDR3aa: CASSESRPDTEAFF; j_gene: TRBJ1-1; abundance: NA; v_gene: TRBV2; d_gene: NA; len: 14
CDR3nt: TGTGCCAGCATCCACGGGAACAGTTACTCTGGGGCCAACGTCCTGACTTTC; CDR3aa: CASIHGNSYSGANVLTF; j_gene: TRBJ2-6; abundance: NA; v_gene: TRBV7-9; d_gene: NA; len: 17
CDR3nt: TGCGCCAGCGCTCGGAGCGGAGGGGTCTACGAGCAGTACTTC; CDR3aa: CASARSGGVYEQYF; j_gene: TRBJ2-7; abundance: NA; v_gene: TRBV5-1; d_gene: NA; len: 14
CDR3nt: TGTGCCAGCAGCCAATATGGGCAGGGAGATGAAAAACTGTTTTTT; CDR3aa: CASSQYGQGDEKLFF; j_gene: TRBJ1-4; abundance: few; v_gene: TRBV3-1; d_gene: NA; len: 15
CDR3nt: TGTGCCAGCAGCCAAGAGGGTGGGAGGCCCCAAGAGCAGTTCTTC; CDR3aa: CASSQEGGRPQEQFF; j_gene: TRBJ2-1; abundance: few; v_gene: TRBV4-2; d_gene: NA; len: 15
CDR3nt: TGTGCCAGCAGTCCCTCAGGAGGGAAGAAGGACGAGCAGTACTTC; CDR3aa: CASSPSGGKKDEQYF; j_gene: TRBJ2-7; abundance: few; v_gene: TRBV12-3/TRBV12-4; d_gene: NA; len: 15
CDR3nt: TGTGCCAGCAGTTTTTCTGTACTAGCGGAGGATGTAGGAACCGGGGAGCTGTTTTTT; CDR3aa: CASSFSVLAEDVGTGELFF; j_gene: TRBJ2-2; abundance: NA; v_gene: TRBV12-3/TRBV12-4; d_gene: TRBD2; len: 19